The 5 T cell receptor beta chains below were found in one sample sequenced in a study of T-cell reconstitution after alpha-beta-depleted transplantation in children. Unique molecular identifiers were used in preparing the TCRbeta library. TCRdb recomputed calls from the PCR reads with MiXCR, one row per CDR3 protein. The table includes fewer than 85,000 distinct CDR3 sequences, roughly an eighth detected once. The sample consisted of PBMCs, mostly from graft donor cells, taken 180 days after TCRalphabeta/CD19-depleted stem cell transplant. The receptors were sampled from a male patient between 2 and 9 years old who had a stem cell transplant for acute lymphoblastic leukemia, so the T cells may come from the graft donor.

Comments on this clonotype: The junction shows a germline mismatch at one end, possibly a read error. The chain carries TRBV7-2 and TRBJ1-4; D ambiguous. The CDR3 sequence is 13 residues long. Germline lookup yields CDR1 SGHTA and CDR2 FQGNSA. CDR3 in amino acids: CASSLAVSKNLFF. The CDR3 DNA follows: TGTGCCAGCAGCTTAGCCGTGTCGAAAAATCTGTTTTTT.

The sample holds many counts of this clonotype. This chain's CDR3 is CASTTSGRKGTGELFF. The CDR3 nucleotides are TGTGCCAGCACCACAAGCGGGAGAAAGGGCACCGGGGAGCTGTTTTTT. The chain couples TRBV12-3 or TRBV12-4 to TRBJ2-2, with 8 bases aligning to TRBD2. V shed 7 bases, J shed 4 bases, and the junction held 11 bases outside the gene matches. The CDR3 is 16 residues long.

V is TRBV10-3 and J is TRBJ1-5; no reliable D call. Germline V gives CDR1 ENHRY, CDR2 SYGVKD. The ends were cut back, 0 bases at V and 0 bases at J, with 9 bases in the middle. The CDR3 spans 16 residues. In DNA form, the CDR3 reads TGTGCCATCAGTGAGTCGATGTTTAATAGCAATCAGCCCCAGCATTTT. This translates into CAISESMFNSNQPQHF.

This clonotype has at least ten counts. CDR3 in DNA: TGTGCCAGCAGCTCCACCTCGACAGATACGCAGTATTTT. Translating it yields CASSSTSTDTQYF. The J gene is TRBJ2-3, the V gene TRBV7-2, with D unclear. CDR3 length: 13 amino acids. V was clipped by 4 bases and J by 3 bases, with 8 bases between them. Germline lookup yields CDR1 SGHTA and CDR2 FQGNSA.

This clonotype was seen a few times. The rearrangement links TRBV2 to TRBJ2-7; unclear D gene. The germline gives CDR1 SNHLY, CDR2 FYNNEI. The V end lost 2 bases, the J end lost 4 bases, and 12 bases lay between the germline ends. This CDR3 is 14 amino acids long. The CDR3 DNA reads as TGTGCCAGCAGTGAAATGGCAGTCTTATACGAGCAGTACTTC. Translation: CASSEMAVLYEQYF.